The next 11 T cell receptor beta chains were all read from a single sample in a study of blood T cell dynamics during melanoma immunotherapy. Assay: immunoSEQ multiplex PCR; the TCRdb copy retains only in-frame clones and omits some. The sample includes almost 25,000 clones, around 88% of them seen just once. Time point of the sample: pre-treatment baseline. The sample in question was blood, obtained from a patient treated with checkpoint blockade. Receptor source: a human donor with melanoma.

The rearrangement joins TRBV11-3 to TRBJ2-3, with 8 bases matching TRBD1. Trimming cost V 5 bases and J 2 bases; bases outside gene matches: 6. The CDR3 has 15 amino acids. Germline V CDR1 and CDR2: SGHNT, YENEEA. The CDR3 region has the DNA TGTGCCAGCAGCCCCGGGACAGGTCCCACAGATACGCAGTATTTT. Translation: CASSPGTGPTDTQYF.

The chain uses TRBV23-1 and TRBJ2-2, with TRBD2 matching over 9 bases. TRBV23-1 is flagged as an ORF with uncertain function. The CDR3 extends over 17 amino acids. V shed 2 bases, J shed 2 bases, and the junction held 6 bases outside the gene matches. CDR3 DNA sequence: TGCGCCAGCAGTCAAGGTAGCGGGAGAACTAACACCGGGGAGCTGTTTTTT. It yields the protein CASSQGSGRTNTGELFF.

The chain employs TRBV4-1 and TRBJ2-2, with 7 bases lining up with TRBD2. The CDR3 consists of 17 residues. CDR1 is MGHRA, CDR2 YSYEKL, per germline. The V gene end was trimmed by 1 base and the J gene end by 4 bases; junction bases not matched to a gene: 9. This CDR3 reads CASSQVPGLVGTGELFF. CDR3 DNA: TGCGCCAGCAGCCAAGTACCAGGACTAGTTGGCACCGGGGAGCTGTTTTTT.

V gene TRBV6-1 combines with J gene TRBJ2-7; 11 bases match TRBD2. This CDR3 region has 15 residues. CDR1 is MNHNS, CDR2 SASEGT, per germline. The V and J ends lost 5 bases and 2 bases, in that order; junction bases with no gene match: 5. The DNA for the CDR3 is TGTGCCAGCAGTCGCGGACTAGCGGGTCCCTACGAGCAGTACTTC. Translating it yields CASSRGLAGPYEQYF.

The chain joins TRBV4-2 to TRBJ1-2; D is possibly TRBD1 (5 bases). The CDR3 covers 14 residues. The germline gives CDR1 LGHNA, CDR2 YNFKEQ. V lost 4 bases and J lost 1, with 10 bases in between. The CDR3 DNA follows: TGTGCCAGCAGCCCCCTTGGGGGTAACTATGGCTACACCTTC. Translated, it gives CASSPLGGNYGYTF.

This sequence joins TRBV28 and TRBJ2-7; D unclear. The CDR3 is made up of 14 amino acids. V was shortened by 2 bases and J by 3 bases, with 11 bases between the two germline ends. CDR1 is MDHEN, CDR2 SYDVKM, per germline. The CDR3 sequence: CASSLMTDNYEQYF. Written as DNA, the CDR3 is TGTGCCAGCAGTTTAATGACTGATAACTACGAGCAGTACTTC.

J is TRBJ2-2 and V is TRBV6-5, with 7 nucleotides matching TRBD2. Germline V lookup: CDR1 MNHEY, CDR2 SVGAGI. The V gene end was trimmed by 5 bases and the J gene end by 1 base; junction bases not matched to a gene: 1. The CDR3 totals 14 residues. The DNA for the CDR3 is TGTGCCAGCAGTACTAGCGTGAACACCGGGGAGCTGTTTTTT. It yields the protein CASSTSVNTGELFF.

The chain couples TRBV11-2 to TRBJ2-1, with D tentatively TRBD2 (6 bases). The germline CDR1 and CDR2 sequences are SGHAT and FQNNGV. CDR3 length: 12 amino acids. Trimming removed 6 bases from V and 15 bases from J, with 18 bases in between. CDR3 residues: CASSLTSGAPFF. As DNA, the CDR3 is TGTGCCAGCAGTCTGACTAGTGGGGCTCCGTTCTTC.

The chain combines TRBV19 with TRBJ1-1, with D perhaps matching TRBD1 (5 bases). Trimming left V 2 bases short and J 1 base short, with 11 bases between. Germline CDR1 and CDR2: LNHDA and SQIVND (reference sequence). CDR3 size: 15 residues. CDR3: CASSIIGAENTEAFF. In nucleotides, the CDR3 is TGTGCCAGTAGTATAATTGGGGCCGAGAACACTGAAGCTTTCTTT.

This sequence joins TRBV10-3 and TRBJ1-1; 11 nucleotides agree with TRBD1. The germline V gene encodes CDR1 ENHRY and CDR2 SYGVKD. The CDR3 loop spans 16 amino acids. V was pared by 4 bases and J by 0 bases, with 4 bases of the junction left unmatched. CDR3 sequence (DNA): TGTGCCATCAGTGGGACAGGGGGCGATCTGAACACTGAAGCTTTCTTT. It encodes CAISGTGGDLNTEAFF.

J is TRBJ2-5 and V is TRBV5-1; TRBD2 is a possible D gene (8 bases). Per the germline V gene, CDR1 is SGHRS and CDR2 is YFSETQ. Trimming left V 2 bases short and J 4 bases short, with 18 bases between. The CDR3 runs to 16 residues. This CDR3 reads CASSLARGTRGETQYF. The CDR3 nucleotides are TGCGCCAGCAGCTTAGCCAGGGGGACTAGAGGAGAGACCCAGTACTTC.